The present T cell receptor (beta chain) was sequenced within a study of blood T cell repertoires in COVID-19. CDR3 length: 13 amino acids. Trimming took 5 bases from V and 10 from J, leaving 15 bases between them. Germline assignment: CDR1 SEHNR and CDR2 FQNEAQ (reference sequence). Some clones are missing from TCRdb's copy, which holds only in-frame ones; the method was immunoSEQ multiplex PCR. The sample has fewer than 600,000 clones, 85% to 90% seen once. The genes are TRBV7-9 and TRBJ2-1, with D possibly being TRBD2 (5 bases). The origin of this receptor is a man younger than 30 with COVID-19, enrolled during active disease. The sample taken for sequencing was peripheral blood. For the CDR3, the DNA is TGTGCCAGCAGCGCACCTCCGGGGAGAGAGCAGTTCTTC. As protein: CASSAPPGREQFF.